One sample yielded the 30 T cell receptor beta chains listed below, sequenced in a study of CDR3 diversity in severe acne. MiXCR, run by TCRdb on the PCR reads, gives a single entry per CDR3 protein. The table shows around 100,000 distinct CDR3 sequences, with about half occurring only once. The sample was blood. These receptors were collected from a male donor with acne.

This clonotype was observed at least ten times. The genes are TRBV9 and TRBJ2-7; TRBD2 matches at 8 bases. The CDR3 has 16 residues. Germline trimming cut 4 bases from V and 4 bases from J; bases unmatched to any gene: 13. Germline-derived CDR1 and CDR2 are SGDLS and YYNGEE. This chain's CDR3 is CASSRVGSGSLYEQYF. The CDR3 DNA is TGTGCCAGCAGCAGAGTAGGAAGCGGGAGTCTTTACGAGCAGTACTTC. The full variable domain, its missing parts supplied by reference TRBV9 and TRBJ2-7, is DSGVTQTPKHLITATGQRVTLRCSPRSGDLSVYWYQQSLDQGLQFLIQYYNGEERAKGNILERFSAQQFPDLHSELNLSSLELGDSALYFCASSRVGSGSLYEQYFGPGTRLTVT.

This clonotype occurred many times. This chain uses TRBV4-3 with TRBJ1-2; no clear D gene. The length of the CDR3 is 14 residues. Trimming removed 0 bases at V and 2 bases at J, with 7 bases between. CDR1 is LGHNA and CDR2 is YSLEER in the germline V gene. In nucleotides, the CDR3 is TGCGCCAGCAGCCAAGACAGCCTGAACTATGGCTACACCTTC. Protein sequence: CASSQDSLNYGYTF.

CDR3 protein: CSVEGTQYF. CDR3 nucleotides: TGCAGCGTTGAGGGGACCCAGTACTTC. J is TRBJ2-5 and V is TRBV29-1; no definite D call. V lost 3 bases and J 7 bases, leaving 3 bases between the germline ends. CDR1 and CDR2 from the germline V gene are SQVTM and ANQGSEA. The CDR3 covers 9 residues.

This clonotype turned up a few times. V is TRBV20-1 and J is TRBJ2-4; D tentatively fits TRBD1 or TRBD2 (5 bases each). The CDR3 runs to 13 residues. Germline CDR1 DFQATT, CDR2 SNEGSKA (reference sequence). V lost 5 bases, J lost 8 bases, and 16 bases lay in between. CDR3 sequence reads: CSAPRWDGYIQYF. CDR3 nucleotide sequence: TGCAGTGCTCCTAGGTGGGACGGGTACATTCAGTACTTC.

Regarding this clonotype: The conserved closing phenylalanine or tryptophan is absent in this CDR3, likely reflecting a read error. CDR3 residues: CASGQGPYNSPLHL. The CDR3, as DNA: TGTGCCAGCGGACAGGGGCCCTATAATTCACCCCTCCACTTG. The rearrangement uses TRBV2 and TRBJ1-6; 9 bases are a match to TRBD1. Germline assignment: CDR1 SNHLY and CDR2 FYNNEI. The CDR3 extends over 14 amino acids. The trim removed 8 bases at V and 2 bases at J, leaving 1 base unmatched.

The rearrangement links TRBV5-1 to TRBJ2-5; 7 bases are shared with TRBD2. The CDR3 has 15 amino acids. With V trimmed by 1 base and J by 0 bases, 3 bases remained unmatched. The V gene's germline CDR1 is SGHRS and CDR2 YFSETQ. The CDR3: CASSLFTSDQETQYF. As DNA, the CDR3 is TGCGCCAGCAGCTTGTTTACTAGCGACCAAGAGACCCAGTACTTC.

The chain couples TRBV25-1 to TRBJ2-7; D not certain. The CDR3 is 14 amino acids. Germline V CDR1 and CDR2: MGHDK, SYGVNS. The germline V and J ends were trimmed by 4 bases and 7 bases, with 17 bases remaining between them. The CDR3 region has the DNA TGTGCCAGCAGTGGGACCACCTCTATAGGGGAGCAGTACTTC. This encodes CASSGTTSIGEQYF.

This clonotype was seen ten or more times. The chain joins TRBV9 to TRBJ2-3, with D maybe TRBD2 (6 bases). The CDR3 loop spans 15 amino acids. Germline V gene lookup returns CDR1 SGDLS and CDR2 YYNGEE. V was clipped by 1 base and J by 6 bases, with 15 bases between them. CDR3 amino acids: CASSVYGGVRDTQYF. CDR3 DNA sequence: TGTGCCAGCAGCGTATATGGAGGGGTAAGGGATACGCAGTATTTT.

This clonotype was recorded once. The CDR3 DNA reads TGTGCCAGCAGTTCCTACCTGGACAGGGACCACGAGCAGTACTTC. Translation: CASSSYLDRDHEQYF. This rearrangement joins TRBV25-1 to TRBJ2-7, with 8 bases fitting TRBD1. This CDR3 comprises 15 residues. With V trimmed by 5 bases and J by 5 bases, 11 bases remained unmatched. Germline CDR1 reads MGHDK; CDR2 reads SYGVNS.

For this clonotype: Mismatch with germline at one junction end may stem from a read error. The chain is built from TRBV10-3 and TRBJ1-3; D uncertain. CDR1 is ENHRY, CDR2 SYGVKD, per germline. This CDR3 is 15 amino acids long. The CDR3 is CASSYAAYSGNTIYF. CDR3 nucleotides: TGTGCCAGCAGTTACGCGGCTTACTCTGGAAACACCATATATTTT.

This clonotype was counted at least ten times. This chain connects TRBV7-9 to TRBJ2-7, with 7 positions matching TRBD2. There are 15 residues in the CDR3. V was pared by 2 bases and J by 3 bases, with 7 bases of the junction left unmatched. CDR1 and CDR2 (germline): SEHNR, FQNEAQ (reference sequence). Here the CDR3 reads CASSLREAGGYEQYF. CDR3 in DNA: TGTGCCAGCAGCTTACGGGAGGCAGGAGGCTACGAGCAGTACTTC.

This clonotype showed up just a few times. The chain couples TRBV6-1 to TRBJ2-6; 8 bases map to TRBD1. CDR1 and CDR2 (germline): MNHNS, SASEGT. The junction had 5 bases not matched to a gene; V was cut back by 10 bases and J by 0 bases. This CDR3 has 15 amino acids. This CDR3 is CANGQGSSGANVLTF. The CDR3 coding sequence is TGTGCCAACGGACAGGGTAGCTCTGGGGCCAACGTCCTGACTTTC.

The rearrangement links TRBV15 to TRBJ1-1; D remains unclear. Trimming removed 0 bases at V and 1 base at J, with 9 bases between. CDR1 is LNHNV and CDR2 is YYDKDF in the germline V gene (reference sequence). The CDR3 is made up of 15 amino acids. This CDR3 reads CATSRDRYWNTEAFF. The CDR3 region has the DNA TGTGCCACCAGCAGAGACCGGTATTGGAACACTGAAGCTTTCTTT.

This clonotype was observed at least ten times. The chain has TRBV19 and TRBJ1-4, with TRBD1 as a possible D gene (6 bases). Per the germline V gene, CDR1 is LNHDA and CDR2 is SQIVND (reference sequence). Trimming pared 6 bases from V and 6 bases from J, leaving 17 bases between. CDR3 length: 15 amino acids. CDR3: CASRPGTINYEKLFF. Here the CDR3 DNA reads TGTGCCAGTAGACCCGGGACAATCAACTATGAAAAACTGTTTTTT.

This chain links TRBV4-3 with TRBJ2-1; 7 bases map to TRBD1. V was pared by 2 bases and J by 6 bases, with 10 bases of the junction left unmatched. Germline lookup yields CDR1 LGHNA and CDR2 YSLEER. This CDR3 region has 16 residues. In DNA form, the CDR3 reads TGCGCCAGCAGCCAAAGCGACAGGGCCGACTCCAATGAGCAGTTCTTC. The encoded protein is CASSQSDRADSNEQFF.

This clonotype was detected only once. One end of the junction varies from germline; a read error may be responsible. The chain is built from TRBV7-9 and TRBJ2-5; D gene unclear. The CDR3 has 13 residues. Germline V CDR1 and CDR2: SEHNR, FQNEAQ (reference sequence). CDR3 in amino acids: CASANVLQDTQYF. The CDR3 DNA reads TGTGCCAGCGCTAATGTACTACAAGACACCCAGTACTTC.

This clonotype was detected a few times. This could be a read error, since a much larger clone is one nucleotide away. The chain carries TRBV24-1 and TRBJ2-5, with D possibly TRBD1 on 5 matching bases. CDR3 length: 15 amino acids. Germline V gene sequence: CDR1 KGHDR, CDR2 SFDVKD. The CDR3 sequence is CAISDLKDIQETQYF. The CDR3 nucleotides read TGTGCCATCAGTGATTTAAAGGACATTCAAGAGACCCAGTACTTC.

This clonotype has at least ten counts. V gene TRBV10-3 combines with J gene TRBJ2-1; TRBD2 matches 12 bases. With 3 bases clipped from V and 9 bases from J, the junction kept 9 bases outside the gene matches. The germline CDR1 and CDR2 sequences are ENHRY and SYGVKD. The CDR3 runs 16 residues. CDR3 nucleotides: TGTGCCATCAGTGATCGGGCTAGCGGGAGGGATAGTGAGCAGTTCTTC. Translated: CAISDRASGRDSEQFF.

This chain joins TRBV20-1 and TRBJ1-5; weak D call: TRBD1 (6 bases). Germline loops: CDR1 DFQATT, CDR2 SNEGSKA (reference sequence). Trimming took off 3 bases at V and 11 bases at J, with 20 bases between the two ends. The CDR3 is 14 amino acids. In DNA, the CDR3 is TGCAGTGCTAGTTCAGGGGCAGAGGGGGAGACCCAGCATTTT. Amino acid sequence: CSASSGAEGETQHF.

This clonotype has more than one count but fewer than ten. The V call is TRBV10-1, the J call TRBJ2-5; perhaps TRBD1 as D (6 bases). The CDR3 has 13 amino acids. Germline CDR1 WNHNN, CDR2 SYGVQD (reference sequence). V shed 5 bases and J shed 4 bases, with 11 bases lying between them. CDR3 bases: TGCGCCAGCAGTCGGGGACAAGGAGAGACCCAGTACTTC. Translated, it gives CASSRGQGETQYF.

The gene calls are TRBV29-1 and TRBJ2-7; 13 nucleotides line up with TRBD2. CDR1 is SQVTM and CDR2 is ANQGSEA in the germline V gene. J gave up 4 bases and V 5 bases, and 5 bases lay outside the gene matches. The CDR3 length is 14 residues. The DNA for the CDR3 is TGCAGCGTTTGGACTAGCGGGAGAATATACGAGCAGTACTTC. Translating gives CSVWTSGRIYEQYF.

This clonotype was counted a few times. A much larger clone differs by one base, so this may be a read error. This sequence joins TRBV10-3 and TRBJ2-5; 13 bases are shared with TRBD2. The length of the CDR3 is 18 residues. Germline CDR1 is ENHRY and CDR2 is SYGVKD. The CDR3 sequence: CAVSGGKTSGGLQETQYF. The CDR3 DNA reads as TGTGCCGTCAGTGGCGGGAAGACTAGCGGGGGGTTGCAAGAGACCCAGTACTTC.

This clonotype has more than one count but fewer than ten. The V call is TRBV29-1, the J call TRBJ1-1; D remains ambiguous. V lost 7 bases, J lost 4 bases, and 10 bases lay in between. This CDR3 contains 11 residues. CDR1 SQVTM and CDR2 ANQGSEA come from the germline V gene. The CDR3 DNA reads TGCAGCGCTAAATCAGGCACTGAAGCTTTCTTT. It yields the protein CSAKSGTEAFF.

This sequence joins TRBV25-1 and TRBJ2-2, with 10 nucleotides matching TRBD1. V gave up 11 bases and J gave up 0 bases; unmatched junction bases: 18. This CDR3 has 19 amino acids. The germline gives CDR1 MGHDK, CDR2 SYGVNS. The CDR3 here is CAPHRNRDRGFANTGELFF. The CDR3 bases are TGTGCCCCCCACCGGAACCGGGACAGGGGATTCGCGAACACCGGGGAGCTGTTTTTT.

This clonotype was detected ten times or more. This chain connects TRBV29-1 to TRBJ2-2; D might be TRBD1 (7 bases). The germline V gene encodes CDR1 SQVTM and CDR2 ANQGSEA. This CDR3 comprises 13 residues. The ends were cut back, 6 bases at V and 4 bases at J, with 12 bases in the middle. Written as DNA, the CDR3 is TGCAGCGTCGCAGGGGGGCCCACCGGGGAGCTGTTTTTT. This translates into CSVAGGPTGELFF.

This clonotype was observed once. The chain links TRBV11-2 to TRBJ2-7, with 9 bases aligning to TRBD1. Trimming cost V 1 base and J 4 bases; bases outside gene matches: 5. CDR3 length equals 15 residues. Germline V lookup: CDR1 SGHAT, CDR2 FQNNGV. CDR3: CASSLATGGLYEQYF. The DNA for the CDR3 is TGTGCCAGCAGCTTAGCCACAGGGGGCTTATACGAGCAGTACTTC. Drawing the rest from reference TRBV11-2 and TRBJ2-7, the complete variable domain is EAGVAQSPRYKIIEKRQSVAFWCNPISGHATLYWYQQILGQGPKLLIQFQNNGVVDDSQLPKDRFSAERLKGVDSTLKIQPAKLEDSAVYLCASSLATGGLYEQYFGPGTRLTVT.

This chain connects TRBV6-5 to TRBJ2-2; 10 positions match TRBD1. The V gene's germline CDR1 is MNHEY and CDR2 SVGAGI. There are 17 residues in the CDR3. Trimming at V came to 7 bases and at J to 0 bases, leaving 8 bases not matched to a gene. CDR3 protein: CASTNRDRGPNTGELFF. The CDR3 DNA is TGTGCCAGCACTAACCGGGACAGGGGACCGAACACCGGGGAGCTGTTTTTT.

This clonotype was seen ten or more times. The germline gene is not matched at one end of the junction; a read error may be the cause. The chain has TRBV7-7 and TRBJ2-5; no clear D gene. CDR3 length equals 14 residues. Looked up from germline, CDR1 is SSHAT and CDR2 is FNYEAQ (reference sequence). CDR3 nucleotides: TGTGCTAGCAGCTTCTCGGCCGATCAAGAGACCCAGTACTTC. Its protein is CASSFSADQETQYF.

This chain joins TRBV6-4 and TRBJ2-2, with unresolved D. Germline V gene lookup returns CDR1 MRHNA and CDR2 SNTAGT. The CDR3 loop spans 14 amino acids. With 4 bases removed from V and 6 bases from J, the gap between germline ends came to 12 bases. CDR3 DNA: TGTGCCAGCAGTGGCTCAGAGGACCCCGGGGAGCTGTTTTTT. Translated: CASSGSEDPGELFF.

With regard to this clonotype: A much more abundant neighbour one base away suggests this may be a read error. As the CDR3 is not closed by the conserved phenylalanine or tryptophan, this likely results from a read error. This chain links TRBV7-9 with TRBJ1-4; D ambiguous. V was pared by 5 bases and J by 6 bases, with 7 bases between. The CDR3 contains 12 residues. The germline V gene encodes CDR1 SEHNR and CDR2 FQNEAQ (reference sequence). The CDR3 coding sequence is TGTGCCAGCAGCCCAAGGGATGAAAAACTGTTTTAT. It encodes CASSPRDEKLFY.